The 32 T cell receptor beta chains reported below all come from one sample, sequenced in a study of blood T cell repertoires in COVID-19. The data were produced by immunoSEQ multiplex PCR, yet TCRdb's version contains in-frame clones alone and is incomplete. The table lists some 200,000 clones, about 80% of them singletons, with approximately 1.4% in the top ten. Source material: PBMCs or T cells enriched from blood (not recorded which). Source of these receptors: a woman aged 40 to 50 with acute COVID-19.

The genes are TRBV4-2 and TRBJ2-1, with 11 bases that match TRBD2. This CDR3 is built from 17 residues. Losses at the gene ends were 0 bases for V and 4 bases for J; bases not matched to a gene: 5. In germline, CDR1 is LGHNA, CDR2 YNFKEQ. This CDR3 is CASSQDRRTSGYNEQFF. The CDR3 DNA reads as TGTGCCAGCAGCCAAGATCGGCGGACTAGCGGGTACAATGAGCAGTTCTTC.

V is TRBV28 and J is TRBJ1-1; D not resolved. Trimming took off 6 bases at V and 0 bases at J, with 11 bases between the two ends. The CDR3 consists of 14 residues. Germline CDR1 MDHEN, CDR2 SYDVKM. The CDR3 DNA follows: TGTGCCAGCAGATCTGGAGGTATGAACACTGAAGCTTTCTTT. Translation gives CASRSGGMNTEAFF.

A single count supports this clone. The rearrangement links TRBV4-2 to TRBJ1-4; D is uncertain. There are 19 residues in the CDR3. In germline, CDR1 is LGHNA, CDR2 YNFKEQ. The V gene lost 0 bases and the J gene lost 0 bases, with 17 bases spanning the gap. The CDR3 DNA reads TGTGCCAGCAGCCAAGACCCGACATTTTTCCGAGCAACTAATGAAAAACTGTTTTTT. It yields the protein CASSQDPTFFRATNEKLFF.

The rearrangement links TRBV11-2 to TRBJ2-3; 10 nucleotides line up with TRBD2. The CDR3 length is 16 residues. Per germline, CDR1 SGHAT and CDR2 FQNNGV. V shed 1 base, J shed 1 base, and the junction held 2 bases outside the gene matches. The CDR3 nucleotides are TGTGCCAGCAGCTTAGTCCTAGCGGGGGGCACAGATACGCAGTATTTT. Encoded protein: CASSLVLAGGTDTQYF.

The chain couples TRBV19 to TRBJ1-2, with a tentative D call TRBD1 (6 bases). Germline CDR1 reads LNHDA; CDR2 reads SQIVND (reference sequence). This CDR3 has 15 residues. Deletions cut 4 bases from V and 8 bases from J, with 20 bases between. The CDR3 protein is CASSTQQGPKGGYTF. CDR3 DNA: TGTGCCAGTAGTACACAACAGGGACCCAAAGGCGGCTACACCTTC.

This sequence joins TRBV3-1 (or the pseudogene TRBV3-2) and TRBJ1-4, with no clear D. Trimming pared 0 bases from V and 11 bases from J, leaving 10 bases between. The CDR3 extends over 13 amino acids. In germline, CDR1 is LGHDT, CDR2 YNNKEL (reference sequence). The CDR3 region is CASSQDPGDKLFF. As DNA, the CDR3 is TGTGCCAGCAGCCAAGACCCGGGTGATAAACTGTTTTTT.

The chain links TRBV21-1 to TRBJ1-4. TRBV21-1 is labeled a pseudogene. The CDR3 totals 16 residues. As DNA, the CDR3 is TGTGCCAGCAGCCCTCCCCGGTCCTACCGGAATGAAAAACTGTTTTTT. Its protein is CASSPPRSYRNEKLFF.

The chain uses TRBV28 and TRBJ1-1, with a tentative D call TRBD1 (6 bases). This CDR3 is built from 13 residues. V shed 5 bases and J shed 8 bases, with 15 bases lying between them. The germline gives CDR1 MDHEN, CDR2 SYDVKM. The CDR3 spells CASSGAHRAEAFF. In DNA form, the CDR3 reads TGTGCCAGCAGTGGAGCTCACAGGGCGGAAGCTTTCTTT.

The chain combines TRBV29-1 with TRBJ1-1; D call uncertain. The germline CDR1 and CDR2 sequences are SQVTM and ANQGSEA. This CDR3 is built from 12 residues. V dropped 3 bases and J dropped 1 base, with 6 bases sitting between them. The CDR3 DNA follows: TGCAGCGTTGATTTCGGGAACACTGAAGCTTTCTTT. Translation gives CSVDFGNTEAFF.

This chain connects TRBV5-4 to TRBJ2-5; 11 positions match TRBD2. From germline, CDR1 is SGHNT and CDR2 YYREEE (reference sequence). The CDR3 consists of 15 residues. J gave up 5 bases and V 5 bases, and 8 bases lay outside the gene matches. The CDR3 is CASSSGLAAQETQYF. The CDR3 DNA reads as TGTGCCAGCAGTTCGGGACTAGCGGCTCAGGAGACCCAGTACTTC.

This chain uses TRBV7-3 with TRBJ2-3; 7 positions agree with TRBD2. V was clipped by 0 bases and J by 1 base; unmatched bases: 4. The CDR3 loop spans 16 amino acids. Germline V gene sequence: CDR1 SGHTA, CDR2 FQGTGA. CDR3 nucleotides: TGTGCCAGCAGCTTAACGGCGGGAGCCGGCACAGATACGCAGTATTTT. Translating it yields CASSLTAGAGTDTQYF.

This clone was counted at least ten times. The chain has TRBV5-1 and TRBJ2-5, with TRBD1 identical over 7 bases. J lost 2 bases, V lost 2 bases, and 3 bases had no gene match. The CDR3 covers 14 residues. CDR1 SGHRS and CDR2 YFSETQ come from the germline V gene. In DNA form, the CDR3 reads TGCGCCAGCAGCTTACAGGGACAGCAAGAGACCCAGTACTTC. Translated: CASSLQGQQETQYF.

The chain is built from TRBV28 and TRBJ2-1; 7 bases are a match to TRBD1. Unmatched junction bases numbered 9, after V lost 6 bases and J lost 1 base. The CDR3 has 16 residues. Germline loops: CDR1 MDHEN, CDR2 SYDVKM. The CDR3 loop reads CASSLLTGASYNEQFF. In DNA form, the CDR3 reads TGTGCCAGCAGCCTTCTCACAGGGGCGTCCTACAATGAGCAGTTCTTC.

This chain uses TRBV28 with TRBJ2-7; TRBD2 aligns across 13 bases. The CDR3 extends over 18 amino acids. The V gene end was trimmed by 3 bases and the J gene end by 3 bases; junction bases not matched to a gene: 11. Germline values: CDR1 MDHEN, CDR2 SYDVKM. The CDR3 loop is CASSLRTSGSNPLYEQYF. The DNA for the CDR3 is TGTGCCAGCAGTTTGCGGACTAGCGGGAGCAACCCCCTCTACGAGCAGTACTTC.

The V and J genes are TRBV11-2 and TRBJ2-7; TRBD1 matches 9 bases. V lost 5 bases to trimming and J lost 4 bases; unmatched junction nucleotides: 3. CDR3 length: 13 residues. Germline CDR1 reads SGHAT; CDR2 reads FQNNGV. In DNA form, the CDR3 reads TGTGCCAGCAGCGCCGACAGGGGGTACGAGCAGTACTTC. Amino acids: CASSADRGYEQYF.

The rearrangement uses TRBV5-1 and TRBJ1-1; unclear D gene. Germline V gives CDR1 SGHRS, CDR2 YFSETQ. This CDR3 has 14 residues. Deletions cut 0 bases from V and 4 bases from J, with 10 bases between. For the CDR3, the DNA is TGCGCCAGCAGCTTGGAGGCGCGGGGCACTGAAGCTTTCTTT. Residues: CASSLEARGTEAFF.

The chain links TRBV4-1 to TRBJ1-1; D is uncertain. This CDR3 comprises 15 residues. V shed 1 base and J shed 5 bases, with 14 bases lying between them. The germline V gene encodes CDR1 MGHRA and CDR2 YSYEKL. The DNA of the CDR3 is TGCGCCAGCAGCCAAGGCCGCTTAGGAGGGACTGAAGCTTTCTTT. Translation gives CASSQGRLGGTEAFF.

The V and J genes are TRBV13 and TRBJ1-2; maybe TRBD1 (5 bases). V lost 5 bases, J lost 0 bases, and 10 bases lay in between. Germline values: CDR1 PRHDT, CDR2 FYEKMQ (reference sequence). The CDR3 length is 14 residues. CDR3: CASSPQETNYGYTF. The CDR3 nucleotides are TGTGCCAGCAGCCCACAGGAAACTAACTATGGCTACACCTTC.

The CDR3 region is CASSGPGIYEQYF. The CDR3, as DNA: TGTGCCAGCAGCGGTCCGGGGATCTACGAGCAGTACTTC. This chain connects TRBV9 to TRBJ2-7, with D possibly matching TRBD2 (5 bases). V lost 3 bases, J lost 3 bases, and 10 bases lay in between. Per germline, CDR1 SGDLS and CDR2 YYNGEE. This CDR3 is built from 13 residues.

The chain recombines TRBV3-1 (or the pseudogene TRBV3-2) with TRBJ2-3, with 8 bases fitting TRBD1. Trimming removed 3 bases from V and 2 bases from J; junction bases left unmatched: 4. Germline V gene data show CDR1 as LGHDT and CDR2 as YNNKEL (reference sequence). CDR3 size: 15 residues. Here the CDR3 DNA reads TGTGCCAGCAGCCATCCGGGACAGGACACAGATACGCAGTATTTT. Residues: CASSHPGQDTDTQYF.

The chain recombines TRBV28 with TRBJ1-1, with D unclear. This CDR3 contains 12 residues. Germline assignment: CDR1 MDHEN and CDR2 SYDVKM. The V end was cut by 7 bases, the J end by 7 bases, with 13 bases between. The CDR3: CASTPAGYEAFF. The CDR3 DNA is TGTGCCAGCACCCCCGCGGGATATGAAGCTTTCTTT.

Remarks on this clone: Germline is not matched at one junction end, which may reflect a read error. The V call is TRBV30, the J call TRBJ2-1; weak D call: TRBD1 (6 bases). Germline V gene sequence: CDR1 GTSNPN, CDR2 SVGIG (reference sequence). The CDR3 length is 14 residues. The CDR3 coding sequence is TGTGCCTGGAGTGTACATCCGGTGACAGGTCCCCGGGTCTTC. It specifies CAWSVHPVTGPRVF.

The J gene is TRBJ2-5, the V gene TRBV5-4; 9 nucleotides match TRBD2. Germline V gene data show CDR1 as SGHNT and CDR2 as YYREEE (reference sequence). This CDR3 is 16 amino acids long. V dropped 1 base and J dropped 5; count of bases not matched to a gene: 9. CDR3 in amino acids: CASSLTGTSWAETQYF. The DNA for the CDR3 is TGTGCCAGCAGCTTGACTGGGACTAGCTGGGCGGAGACCCAGTACTTC.

This clone was observed once. The chain links TRBV5-4 to TRBJ1-1; a possible D gene is TRBD1 (6 bases). Germline loops: CDR1 SGHNT, CDR2 YYREEE (reference sequence). This CDR3 is 15 amino acids long. The ends were cut back, 4 bases at V and 4 bases at J, with 17 bases in the middle. The CDR3 spells CASSPTGGLSTEAFF. The CDR3 nucleotides read TGTGCCAGCAGCCCGACGGGGGGCTTGAGCACTGAAGCTTTCTTT. The full variable domain, rest sourced from reference TRBV5-4 and TRBJ1-1, is ETGVTQSPTHLIKTRGQQVTLRCSSQSGHNTVSWYQQALGQGPQFIFQYYREEENGRGNFPPRFSGLQFPNYSSELNVNALELDDSALYLCASSPTGGLSTEAFFGQGTRLTVV.

The table lists this clone with many counts. This rearrangement joins TRBV7-2 to TRBJ2-3; 7 nucleotides align to TRBD2. This CDR3 is built from 16 residues. Looked up from germline, CDR1 is SGHTA and CDR2 is FQGNSA. Germline trimming cut 1 base from V and 2 bases from J; bases unmatched to any gene: 6. The CDR3 loop reads CASSLGGGVHTDTQYF. Here the CDR3 DNA reads TGTGCCAGCAGCTTAGGTGGGGGGGTCCACACAGATACGCAGTATTTT.

The chain employs TRBV18 and TRBJ1-4; 8 bases are shared with TRBD1. V shed 8 bases, J shed 8 bases, and the junction held 13 bases outside the gene matches. The CDR3 spans 15 residues. Germline loops: CDR1 KGHSH, CDR2 LQKENI. The CDR3 DNA sequence: TGTGCCAGCCCCGAGGGCCAGGGGGCTTGGGAAAAACTGTTTTTT. Translated, it gives CASPEGQGAWEKLFF.

The chain combines TRBV4-2 with TRBJ1-1; D possibly corresponds to TRBD1 (5 bases). The CDR3 extends over 15 amino acids. V lost 0 bases and J 3 bases, leaving 11 bases between the germline ends. CDR1 is LGHNA, CDR2 YNFKEQ, per germline. This CDR3 reads CASSQDSGIYTEAFF. The DNA of the CDR3 is TGTGCCAGCAGCCAAGATTCAGGGATTTACACTGAAGCTTTCTTT.

This chain links TRBV19 with TRBJ1-2; 8 nucleotides match TRBD1. Germline CDR1 reads LNHDA; CDR2 reads SQIVND (reference sequence). V shed 5 bases, J shed 5 bases, and the junction held 13 bases outside the gene matches. The CDR3 is made up of 16 amino acids. The CDR3 bases are TGTGCCAGTAGTCTCCCCCCAGGGGGCGACTGGTATGGCTACACCTTC. Residues: CASSLPPGGDWYGYTF.

The V gene is TRBV6-5, the J gene TRBJ2-1, with 7 bases lining up with TRBD1. V lost 6 bases to trimming and J lost 6 bases; unmatched junction nucleotides: 11. The CDR3 has 15 amino acids. Germline V gene data show CDR1 as MNHEY and CDR2 as SVGAGI. The CDR3 sequence: CASSDDRALSNEQFF. CDR3 DNA sequence: TGTGCCAGCAGCGACGACAGGGCTCTCTCCAATGAGCAGTTCTTC.

The rearrangement links TRBV19 to TRBJ2-3; 9 bases align to TRBD2. CDR1 is LNHDA, CDR2 SQIVND, per germline (reference sequence). This CDR3 contains 16 residues. After removal of 6 bases from V and 6 bases from J, the junction contained 13 bases not matched to a gene. CDR3 region: CASSSRLAGFADTQYF. The CDR3 DNA is TGTGCCAGTAGCAGTCGGCTAGCGGGGTTTGCGGATACGCAGTATTTT.

The gene calls are TRBV4-1 and TRBJ1-6; no definite D call. The germline V and J ends were trimmed by 3 bases and 9 bases, with 12 bases remaining between them. The CDR3 is 14 amino acids. Germline V lookup: CDR1 MGHRA, CDR2 YSYEKL. Here the CDR3 DNA reads TGCGCCAGCAGCCAGATCTCACTCGGTTCACCCCTCCACTTT. Amino acid sequence: CASSQISLGSPLHF.

This chain links TRBV7-8 with TRBJ2-5, with a weak D call TRBD2 (5 bases). With 5 bases removed from V and 4 bases from J, the gap between germline ends came to 11 bases. This CDR3 spans 13 amino acids. From germline, CDR1 is SGHVS and CDR2 FQNEAQ. CDR3 DNA: TGTGCCAGCAGCCCGAGGGTACCAGAGACCCAGTACTTC. It codes for CASSPRVPETQYF.